This T cell receptor (beta chain) was sequenced in a study of response to subunit inactivated influenza vaccine. Study-level points and caveats: There was a suggestion from the authors that each seasonal influenza vaccination recruits few new T cells.

CDR1 and CDR2 (germline): LGHNA, YSLEER. CDR3 size: 17 residues. V lost 0 bases to trimming and J lost 7 bases; unmatched junction nucleotides: 12. At least ten counts were recorded for this clonotype. As yet, its antigen is unknown. One entry per CDR3 protein results from TCRdb running MiXCR on the RT-PCR reads. The sample lists about 800,000 distinct CDR3 sequences, around 21% seen once, with roughly 10% in the top ten. The origin of this receptor is a man aged 50 to 59 who received an inactivated influenza vaccine. The chain uses TRBV4-3 and TRBJ2-3; TRBD2 aligns across 8 bases. Sequences were derived from PBMCs from blood, sampled around 5 days after vaccination. The CDR3 sequence: CASSQDEAAGGLNTQYF. CDR3 DNA sequence: TGCGCCAGCAGCCAAGATGAAGCGGCGGGAGGCCTAAATACGCAGTATTTT.